This T cell receptor (beta chain) is drawn from a study of blood T cell repertoires in COVID-19. CDR3 size: 15 residues. Germline CDR1 and CDR2: SGHNT and YYREEE (reference sequence). The V gene lost 9 bases and the J gene lost 1 base, with 18 bases spanning the gap. Measured with immunoSEQ multiplex PCR; TCRdb has only the in-frame clones, and not every one. Found here are about 47,000 clones, approximately 85% of them singletons; the top ten hold approximately 14%. The material sequenced was peripheral blood. V usage is TRBV5-4 and J usage is TRBJ2-3; perhaps TRBD2 as D (7 bases). This TCR was sampled from a human donor with acute or convalescent COVID-19. The donor label of this sample is uncertain. In nucleotides, the CDR3 is TGTGCCACCCAACGGGGGGCGGGGGGCACAGATACGCAGTATTTT. Protein: CATQRGAGGTDTQYF.